The clone carrying this TCR beta chain has a handful of counts. Antigen: not known. This sample was included in a study of T cell repertoires in cytomegalovirus infection. Study-wide context: Epitope selection comprised recently identified HLA-C-restricted CMV epitopes and well-studied HLA-B-restricted CMV epitopes. Public TCR beta signatures marked donors with CMV infection and the matching HLA.

Germline V gives CDR1 DFQATT, CDR2 SNEGSKA (reference sequence). V gave up 6 bases and J gave up 9 bases; unmatched junction bases: 9. The CDR3 runs 12 residues. Each CDR3 protein is one row after TCRdb ran MiXCR on the reads. The sample comprises 750,000 to 900,000 distinct CDR3 sequences, about 28% of which are singletons, and 10% to 15% rests with the top ten. Whole-study findings and limits: Cumulative public TCR beta family frequency identified CMV carriers with the relevant HLA.

The chain couples TRBV20-1 to TRBJ2-3; 7 nucleotides align to TRBD2. The sequence was obtained from a human donor in good health (CMV status not recorded). Some clones in this sample may be carry-over from other donors' samples. Sequenced here: cultured CD8+ T cells from PBMCs, sampled from culture after CMV antigen stimulation. The CDR3 bases are TGCAGTGCACAGATGGCAGCGGGGACGCAGTATTTT. Its protein is CSAQMAAGTQYF.